In this sample, the clone carrying this T cell receptor beta chain turned up many times. This record comes from a study of neurological immune-mediated disorders. This CDR3 is 18 amino acids long. Looked up from germline, CDR1 is LGHDT and CDR2 is YNNKEL (reference sequence). V was pared by 0 bases and J by 0 bases, with 15 bases between. The cDNA was generated through 5'RACE incorporating 10-nucleotide random UMIs. Sequencing of 15-18 subjects in each run yielded over 160 million TCR-beta sequences. One entry per CDR3 protein, called by TCRdb with MiXCR from the 5' RACE reads. The sample includes approximately 74,000 distinct CDR3 sequences, about 9.4% of them seen just once. Healthy controls consisted of blood bank volunteers in Maryland, USA.

The clonotype originates from a man aged 50 to 59 in good health. V and J are TRBV3-1 and TRBJ1-3; no firm D call. The sample consisted of PBMCs. CDR3 sequence: CASSQDLGSVYSGNTIYF. As DNA, the CDR3 is TGTGCCAGCAGCCAAGATCTCGGCAGCGTTTACTCTGGAAACACCATATATTTT.